This TCR beta chain was found in a study of cytomegalovirus exposure and HLA in healthy donors. Study-wide context: Per a later analysis, the approximately 700 first-cohort and 95 to 150 validation repertoires shared one platform. Overall study findings and caveats: Some TCR beta chains (around 180 of them) were listed as cytomegalovirus-associated.

These donors were members of the 120-subject validation cohort, a group separate from the approximately 670-subject first cohort. Points on this clone: The antigen is not known.

V was pared by 0 bases and J by 1 base, with 14 bases of the junction left unmatched. CDR1 and CDR2 from the germline V gene are SEHNR and FQNEAQ (reference sequence). The CDR3 consists of 19 residues. Measured with immunoSEQ multiplex PCR; TCRdb has only the in-frame clones, and not every one. Among some 84,000 clones listed, roughly 91% were seen once. This clonotype was obtained from a young man in good health and CMV-seronegative. Specimen: PBMCs. The chain joins TRBV7-9 to TRBJ1-2, with 7 bases lining up with TRBD1. Written as DNA, the CDR3 is TGTGCCAGCAGCTTAGCGCTAGGTGGACAGGCCTCGTATAACTATGGCTACACCTTC. It is translated as CASSLALGGQASYNYGYTF.